The rows below give T cell receptor beta chains drawn from one sample of a study of T cell repertoires in cytomegalovirus infection. The antigens for these receptors are not known. TCRdb itself ran the reads through MiXCR, one entry per CDR3 protein. The sample holds tens of thousands of distinct CDR3 sequences; 20% to 25% are singletons and the top ten take roughly 29%. The specimen was CD8+ T cells from cultured PBMCs, collected from culture after CMV antigen stimulation. These receptors all come from a human donor in good health (CMV status not recorded). Some clones in this sample may be carry-over from other donors' samples. The CDR3 runs from the conserved cysteine through the conserved F or W. D genes are given only for firm matches. For some rows the clone size is stated as once, few or many, or as a class when expanded; others skip it.

d_call j_call v_call clone_size cdr3_nt cdr3_aa
. TRBJ2-7 TRBV15 . TGTGCCACCAGCAGAGAGGGAGAGGACTACGAGCAGTACTTC CATSREGEDYEQYF
. TRBJ1-5 TRBV7-8 many TGTGCCAGCAGCTTATACCAGGGAGGGGATCAGCCCCAGCATTTT CASSLYQGGDQPQHF
TRBD2 TRBJ2-2 TRBV6-6 . TGTGCCAGCACTTCGTACGGGGGGGAAACCGGGGAGCTGTTTTTT CASTSYGGETGELFF
. TRBJ2-3 TRBV2 . TGTGCCAGCAAAGGGCATACGCAGTATTTT CASKGHTQYF
TRBD2 TRBJ2-4 TRBV27 . TGTGCCAGCAGAAGGACTAGCGGGGGACAAGCCAAAAACAGTCAGTACTTC CASRRTSGGQAKNSQYF
TRBD1 TRBJ1-2 TRBV28 few TGTGCCAGCAGCCTGACAGGGTCCTCCTATGGCTACACCTTC CASSLTGSSYGYTF
. TRBJ2-1 TRBV28 medium-sized TGTGCCAGCAGACGACTCGGGACTGCCTTTAGACACAACTCCTACAATGAGCAGTTCTTC CASRRLGTAFRHNSYNEQFF
TRBD2 TRBJ2-3 TRBV7-2 many TGTGCCAGCAGCTTGACTAGCGGGAGCACAGATACGCAGTATTTT CASSLTSGSTDTQYF
TRBD2 TRBJ2-1 TRBV27 few TGTGCCAGTGGGCTGGCTAGCGGGATCTACAATGAGCAGTTCTTC CASGLASGIYNEQFF
. TRBJ2-1 TRBV7-6 . TGTGCCAGCAGCATTCCGGGACCCTCCAATGAGCAGTTCTTC CASSIPGPSNEQFF
. TRBJ2-7 TRBV7-2 few TGTGCCAGCAGCCGGGTAGCGGCAGGTTACGAGCAGTACTTC CASSRVAAGYEQYF
TRBD2 TRBJ2-5 TRBV7-2 few TGTGCCAGCAGCTCGGGGGGACGGCAAGAGACCCAGTACTTC CASSSGGRQETQYF
TRBD2 TRBJ2-7 TRBV12-3/TRBV12-4 . TGTGCCAGCAGCCCGGGACTAGCACCCTCCGAGCAGTACTTC CASSPGLAPSEQYF
. TRBJ2-3 TRBV7-9 many TGTGCCAGCAGCACCTCTCGTTTCGGCACAGATACGCAGTATTTT CASSTSRFGTDTQYF
TRBD1 TRBJ2-5 TRBV19 once TGTGCCAGTAGTATCCGGACAGGGGTAGGTCTGGAGACCCAGTACTTC CASSIRTGVGLETQYF
. TRBJ1-5 TRBV25-1 many TGTGCCAGCAGTGATGACAACCGAAATCAGCCCCAGCATTTT CASSDDNRNQPQHF
. TRBJ1-5 TRBV12-3/TRBV12-4 few TGTGCCAGCAGTTTAAAATATCAGCCCCAGCATTTT CASSLKYQPQHF
. TRBJ2-7 TRBV4-1 few TGCGCCAGCAGCCAAGATCTGAAATACGTCTCCCACGAGCAGTACTTC CASSQDLKYVSHEQYF
. TRBJ2-5 TRBV7-2 many TGTGCCAGCAGCTTACTAGCCAGGGGCGAGACCCAGTACTTC CASSLLARGETQYF
TRBD1 TRBJ1-1 TRBV10-3 few TGTGCCATCAGTGGAATAATAGGGGACAGCTCAATTCCGACTGAAGCTTTCTTT CAISGIIGDSSIPTEAFF
. TRBJ2-3 TRBV20-1 many TGCAGTGCTAGTCCCCCGAGCCAAATGAGCACAGATACGCAGTATTTT CSASPPSQMSTDTQYF
. TRBJ2-1 TRBV6-2/TRBV6-3 few TGTGCCAGCAGTCCGGGTAGCAGCCGGCAGTTCTTC CASSPGSSRQFF
. TRBJ1-1 TRBV11-2 once TGTGCCAGCAGCTTAGGTCCCAGAAACCCCCTCGTGGCCACTGAAGCTTTCTTT CASSLGPRNPLVATEAFF
TRBD1 TRBJ2-1 TRBV27 few TGTGCCAGCAGCCGGGACAGGGGCTTCAGTGAGCAGTTCTTC CASSRDRGFSEQFF
TRBD2 TRBJ2-7 TRBV29-1 few TGCAGCGCAGGGACTAGCGGGAGCTACGAGCAGTACTTC CSAGTSGSYEQYF
. TRBJ2-7 TRBV4-3 . TGCGCCAGCAGCCAAGCAGCCGGGGAAAGGGACGAGCAGTACTTC CASSQAAGERDEQYF
. TRBJ2-3 TRBV5-1 . TGCGCCAGCAGCTTGGAGGTGGCAGATACGCAGTATTTT CASSLEVADTQYF
. TRBJ1-1 TRBV10-3 . TGTGCCATCAGTGAAGCAGGGTATGAAGCTTTCTTT CAISEAGYEAFF
TRBD1 TRBJ1-3 TRBV7-9 many TGTGCCAGCAGCTTAGCGGCAGGGACAGAAAACACCATATATTTT CASSLAAGTENTIYF
. TRBJ1-1 TRBV18 . TGTGCCAGCTCACCACAGGCGAACACTGAAGCTTTCTTT CASSPQANTEAFF
TRBD2 TRBJ2-1 TRBV7-9 . TGTGCCAGCAGCTTTCCCCCACAGCGGGACTACCCCTCCTACAATGAGCAGTTCTTC CASSFPPQRDYPSYNEQFF
TRBD1 TRBJ1-5 TRBV6-5 . TGTGCCAGCGCTCTATATCAGGGGGCCCAGCCCCAGCATTTT CASALYQGAQPQHF
. TRBJ2-5 TRBV28 few TGTGCCAGCAGTTACGGAGGAGGGGGCTTCTTTGAGACCCAGTACTTC CASSYGGGGFFETQYF
. TRBJ2-1 TRBV6-2/TRBV6-3 . TGTGCCAGCAGTGAACTCACCACCTACAATGAGCAGTTCTTC CASSELTTYNEQFF
TRBD1 TRBJ2-1 TRBV7-2 few TGTGCCAGCAACAGGGGGGCGGCTCCTAATGAGCAGTTCTTC CASNRGAAPNEQFF
. TRBJ1-1 TRBV6-1 . TGTGCCAGCAGTTATCTGAGGGGCACTGAAGCTTTCTTT CASSYLRGTEAFF
. TRBJ2-7 TRBV9 few TGTGCCAGCAGCGTTGGAACAGGGTGGAAAAACGAGCAGTACTTC CASSVGTGWKNEQYF
. TRBJ2-5 TRBV11-2 . TGTGCCAGCAGCTTTACCCCTCGCGGGATAGAGACCCAGTACTTC CASSFTPRGIETQYF
. TRBJ2-2 TRBV9 . TGTGCCAGCAGCGTCACCCCGGGGGCCGGGGAGCTGTTTTTT CASSVTPGAGELFF
. TRBJ2-5 TRBV7-9 . TGTGCCAGCAGCTTGACATTCCAGGTCACCCAGGGGGAGACCCAGTACTTC CASSLTFQVTQGETQYF
. TRBJ1-1 TRBV6-1 few TGTGCCAGCATCAACTCTGGACAGTGGCCGAACACTGAAGCTTTCTTT CASINSGQWPNTEAFF
. TRBJ2-2 TRBV10-1 . TGCGCCAGCAGTGACGGACAGACGAACACCGGGGAGCTGTTTTTT CASSDGQTNTGELFF
TRBD2 TRBJ2-7 TRBV29-1 many TGCAGCGTTGAGGGACTAGCGGGAGTAGGCAACGAGCAGTACTTC CSVEGLAGVGNEQYF
TRBD1 TRBJ2-4 TRBV4-1 medium-sized TGCGCCAGCAGCCCCGACAGGGCTGAAAACATTCAGTACTTC CASSPDRAENIQYF
. TRBJ1-2 TRBV7-9 . TGTGCCAGCAGCTTAGCAGACAGGACCTATGGCTACACCTTC CASSLADRTYGYTF
TRBD2 TRBJ2-5 TRBV10-2 . TGCGCCAGCAGTGTTTCCGGGACTAGCGGGATGCAAGAGACCCAGTACTTC CASSVSGTSGMQETQYF
. TRBJ2-3 TRBV25-1 few TGTGCCAGCGAGTGGGGGGCCGGAGATACGCAGTATTTT CASEWGAGDTQYF
TRBD1 TRBJ2-7 TRBV15 many TGTGCCACCAGCAACCGGACAGGGGGATACGAGCAGTACTTC CATSNRTGGYEQYF
TRBD2 TRBJ2-7 TRBV12-3/TRBV12-4 . TGTGCCAGCAGCTTCAGCGGGAGGCCGATCTACGAGCAGTACTTC CASSFSGRPIYEQYF
. TRBJ2-3 TRBV5-1 . TGCGCCAGCAGCGAGAGGGGATTAGACACAGATACGCAGTATTTT CASSERGLDTDTQYF
. TRBJ2-1 TRBV24-1 . TGTGCCACCAGTGATGATAGGACGACGGGACACATATACAATGAGCAGTTCTTC CATSDDRTTGHIYNEQFF
TRBD1 TRBJ1-1 TRBV7-6 few TGTGCCAGCAGCCAAGACAGGGGAACTGAAGCTTTCTTT CASSQDRGTEAFF
TRBD1 TRBJ2-7 TRBV6-2/TRBV6-3 . TGTGCCAGCATCAACGGCGGAGGACAGGCCTACGAGCAGTACTTC CASINGGGQAYEQYF
TRBD2 TRBJ2-7 TRBV7-2 many TGTGCCAGCAGCTCGACTGGACTAGCGGGCGCCTACGAGCAGTACTTC CASSSTGLAGAYEQYF
. TRBJ1-5 TRBV7-2 few TGTGCCAGCAGCTATGTGGTGGGTAGCAATCAGCCCCAGCATTTT CASSYVVGSNQPQHF